Listed below are T cell receptor beta chains from one sample, sequenced in a study of tumor-infiltrating lymphocytes in primary liver carcinoma. MiXCR, applied by TCRdb to the multiplex PCR reads, yields one record per CDR3 protein. The table shows hundreds of thousands of distinct CDR3 sequences, with roughly two thirds occurring only once. Sequences were obtained from peripheral blood. The receptors stem from a man in his forties with primary liver carcinoma and hepatitis B virus infection. Each CDR3 is given with its conserved first and last residue. The order of the fields is CDR3 length, J gene, V gene, CDR3 protein.

len: 16
j_gene: TRBJ2-2
v_gene: TRBV7-9
CDR3aa: CASSGKAGVNTGELFF

len: 15
j_gene: TRBJ2-5
v_gene: TRBV6-2/TRBV6-3
CDR3aa: CASSPDRGGQETQYF

len: 14
j_gene: TRBJ1-5
v_gene: TRBV19
CDR3aa: CASSIPEAIQPQHF

len: 17
j_gene: TRBJ1-1
v_gene: TRBV11-3
CDR3aa: CTSSPRGSITLGTEAFF

len: 14
j_gene: TRBJ2-5
v_gene: TRBV6-1
CDR3aa: CTSSGRTSQETQYF

len: 11
j_gene: TRBJ2-1
v_gene: TRBV29-1
CDR3aa: CSVGQGNEQFF

len: 13
j_gene: TRBJ1-3
v_gene: TRBV4-2
CDR3aa: CASSQDRGNAIYF

len: 13
j_gene: TRBJ1-2
v_gene: TRBV12-3/TRBV12-4
CDR3aa: CASTAAHFYGYTF

len: 15
j_gene: TRBJ2-1
v_gene: TRBV5-1
CDR3aa: CASTPSGVVGNEQFF

len: 14
j_gene: TRBJ1-5
v_gene: TRBV6-2/TRBV6-3
CDR3aa: CASSYTSRDQPQHF

len: 13
j_gene: TRBJ1-2
v_gene: TRBV24-1
CDR3aa: CATSDRGRGGYTF

len: 13
j_gene: TRBJ1-5
v_gene: TRBV5-1
CDR3aa: CDSSVTIDQPQHF

len: 12
j_gene: TRBJ2-1
v_gene: TRBV20-1
CDR3aa: CSAARSDIEQFF

len: 14
j_gene: TRBJ1-2
v_gene: TRBV12-3/TRBV12-4
CDR3aa: CASTPGQENYGYTF

len: 14
j_gene: TRBJ1-4
v_gene: TRBV5-6
CDR3aa: CASSPQGGREKLFF

len: 15
j_gene: TRBJ2-3
v_gene: TRBV4-2
CDR3aa: CVSSPKAGLADMQYF

len: 13
j_gene: TRBJ1-3
v_gene: TRBV20-1
CDR3aa: CSASRDSGNTIYF

len: 17
j_gene: TRBJ2-1
v_gene: TRBV5-6
CDR3aa: CASSSQTSGSSYNEQFF

len: 17
j_gene: TRBJ2-1
v_gene: TRBV13
CDR3aa: CASSLGLGGSSNNEQFF

len: 14
j_gene: TRBJ1-2
v_gene: TRBV6-5
CDR3aa: CASSYSVIGFGYTF

len: 14
j_gene: TRBJ2-7
v_gene: TRBV6-1
CDR3aa: CASISRLGSGEQYF

len: 13
j_gene: TRBJ2-7
v_gene: TRBV10-2
CDR3aa: CASTRGVSYKQYF

len: 14
j_gene: TRBJ2-3
v_gene: TRBV5-4
CDR3aa: CASSRGTIGDTQYF

len: 17
j_gene: TRBJ2-3
v_gene: TRBV4-1
CDR3aa: CASSQVGRGRSTDTQYF

len: 14
j_gene: TRBJ2-4
v_gene: TRBV6-6
CDR3aa: CATSLGGAKNIQYF

len: 14
j_gene: TRBJ2-3
v_gene: TRBV7-9
CDR3aa: CASSSRHGSETQYF

len: 13
j_gene: TRBJ1-1
v_gene: TRBV5-1
CDR3aa: CASSLVRRSKVFF

len: 16
j_gene: TRBJ2-3
v_gene: TRBV28
CDR3aa: CASSSPRGVSTDTQYF